This TCR beta chain derives from a study of tumor-infiltrating lymphocytes in localized non-small cell lung cancer. Study-level background: Several tumor histologies, both smoking statuses, and some post-neoadjuvant chemotherapy samples were included.

About this clone itself: Its antigen is unknown.

Findings and caveats of the study: IM1 and IM2 tumors showed no difference in T-cell fraction.

Sequencing was performed with immunoSEQ multiplex PCR; in TCRdb, only in-frame clones are kept and a portion is missing. The sample includes fewer than 25,000 clones, approximately 80% of them seen just once. V lost 2 bases and J lost 1, with 8 bases in between. CDR3 length equals 14 residues. From germline, CDR1 is MNHNY and CDR2 SVGAGI (reference sequence). V gene TRBV6-6 combines with J gene TRBJ1-1; D remains ambiguous. The sample was lung tumor tissue. The TCR sequence derives from a human donor with non-small cell lung cancer. The CDR3 region is CASSYTSGNTEAFF. The CDR3, as DNA: TGTGCCAGCAGTTACACCTCAGGGAACACTGAAGCTTTCTTT.